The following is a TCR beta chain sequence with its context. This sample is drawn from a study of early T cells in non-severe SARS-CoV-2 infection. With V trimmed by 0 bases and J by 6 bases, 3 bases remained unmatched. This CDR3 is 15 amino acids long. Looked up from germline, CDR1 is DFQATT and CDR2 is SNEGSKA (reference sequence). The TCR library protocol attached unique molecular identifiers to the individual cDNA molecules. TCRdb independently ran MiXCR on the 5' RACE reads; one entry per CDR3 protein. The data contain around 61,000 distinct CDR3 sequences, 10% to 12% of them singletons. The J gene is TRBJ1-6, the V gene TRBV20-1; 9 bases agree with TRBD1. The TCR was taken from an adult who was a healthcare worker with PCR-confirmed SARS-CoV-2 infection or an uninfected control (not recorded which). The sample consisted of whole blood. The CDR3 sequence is CSARDRGQGNSPLHF. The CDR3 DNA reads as TGCAGTGCTAGAGATAGGGGACAGGGTAATTCACCCCTCCACTTT.